Listed here are 20 T cell receptor beta chains from one sample, sequenced in a study of cytomegalovirus exposure and HLA in healthy donors. Produced via immunoSEQ multiplex PCR; TCRdb's table is partial and in-frame only. The data hold over 110,000 clones, with around nine tenths observed a single time. Sequencing was done on a sample of PBMCs. These receptors were obtained from a man younger than 30 in good health and CMV-seropositive.

The chain employs TRBV5-5 and TRBJ1-2, with TRBD1 matching 7 bases. Germline-derived CDR1 and CDR2 are SGHKS and YYEKEE (reference sequence). The V and J ends lost 3 bases and 0 bases, in that order; junction bases with no gene match: 2. The CDR3 covers 14 residues. The CDR3 loop reads CASSWGQTNYGYTF. The DNA of the CDR3 is TGTGCCAGCAGCTGGGGACAGACTAACTATGGCTACACCTTC.

V gene TRBV9 combines with J gene TRBJ2-3; a possible D gene is TRBD2 (6 bases). The CDR3 length is 17 residues. The V and J ends lost 0 bases and 2 bases respectively, with 16 bases between them. Germline V gives CDR1 SGDLS, CDR2 YYNGEE. The CDR3 DNA reads TGTGCCAGCAGCGTAGATTACGGGAGAACCCCCACAGATACGCAGTATTTT. Translation gives CASSVDYGRTPTDTQYF.

The V and J genes are TRBV18 and TRBJ1-2; 10 positions match TRBD1. V was pared by 4 bases and J by 8 bases, with 4 bases of the junction left unmatched. Germline lookup yields CDR1 KGHSH and CDR2 LQKENI. The CDR3 is 13 amino acids. The CDR3 reads CASSQRQGAGYTF. The CDR3 DNA reads TGTGCCAGCTCACAAAGACAGGGGGCCGGCTACACCTTC.

The chain uses TRBV27 and TRBJ2-3; 14 bases are shared with TRBD2. The CDR3 runs 17 residues. The junction had 10 bases not matched to a gene; V was cut back by 8 bases and J by 3 bases. Germline V CDR1 and CDR2: MNHEY, SMNVEV (reference sequence). CDR3 in DNA: TGTGCCAGCGATCCCCGGACTAGCGGGAGGCTTACAGATACGCAGTATTTT. Protein sequence: CASDPRTSGRLTDTQYF.

The gene calls are TRBV6-1 and TRBJ1-2; TRBD1 matches at 8 bases. The length of the CDR3 is 15 residues. Germline V CDR1 and CDR2: MNHNS, SASEGT. V dropped 1 base and J dropped 2; count of bases not matched to a gene: 3. The DNA of the CDR3 is TGTGCCAGCAGTGAAGTCGGGACAGGAAACTATGGCTACACCTTC. Encoded protein: CASSEVGTGNYGYTF.

The gene calls are TRBV30 and TRBJ2-1; 8 nucleotides align to TRBD2. The germline gives CDR1 GTSNPN, CDR2 SVGIG (reference sequence). This CDR3 is built from 15 residues. Trimming took 5 bases from V and 1 from J; bases not matched to a gene: 7. The CDR3 coding sequence is TGTGCCTGGGGAACAGCGGGAGTGTCCTACAATGAGCAGTTCTTC. Amino acid sequence: CAWGTAGVSYNEQFF.

The chain uses TRBV7-6 and TRBJ2-7; D may be TRBD1 (5 bases). Deletions cut 1 base from V and 0 bases from J, with 16 bases between. CDR1 and CDR2 (germline): SGHVS, FNYEAQ. The CDR3 spans 17 residues. The CDR3, as DNA: TGTGCCAGCAGCTTAGGGGGCGGTGACCTGAGCTCCTACGAGCAGTACTTC. Its protein is CASSLGGGDLSSYEQYF.

This sequence joins TRBV5-1 and TRBJ1-2; 7 positions agree with TRBD1. The CDR3 is made up of 14 amino acids. Germline V gene data show CDR1 as SGHRS and CDR2 as YFSETQ. V lost 4 bases and J lost 6; bases outside the gene matches: 9. The CDR3 sequence is CASSPGDRGDGYTF. The CDR3 DNA reads TGCGCCAGCAGCCCTGGGGACAGAGGCGATGGCTACACCTTC.

The chain combines TRBV19 with TRBJ2-7, with 10 positions matching TRBD1. Losses at the gene ends were 5 bases for V and 3 bases for J; bases not matched to a gene: 4. The CDR3 totals 14 residues. Germline V gene data show CDR1 as LNHDA and CDR2 as SQIVND (reference sequence). This CDR3 is CASSPGTGDYEQYF. Here the CDR3 DNA reads TGTGCCAGTAGTCCCGGGACAGGGGACTACGAGCAGTACTTC.

The rearrangement links TRBV2 to TRBJ2-1, with TRBD2 matching over 7 bases. The ends lost 1 base at V and 10 bases at J; junction bases unmatched: 16. This CDR3 has 17 residues. Looked up from germline, CDR1 is SNHLY and CDR2 is FYNNEI. CDR3 nucleotides: TGTGCCAGCAGTGAAGTGGGGGGTGCTAGCGCGGGAGTGGAGCAGTTCTTC. It is translated as CASSEVGGASAGVEQFF. The full variable domain, rest sourced from reference TRBV2 and TRBJ2-1, is EPEVTQTPSHQVTQMGQEVILRCVPISNHLYFYWYRQILGQKVEFLVSFYNNEISEKSEIFDDQFSVERPDGSNFTLKIRSTKLEDSAMYFCASSEVGGASAGVEQFFGPGTRLTVL.

This chain links TRBV6-6 with TRBJ2-7; 11 bases align to TRBD2. Trimming took 1 base from V and 7 from J; bases not matched to a gene: 9. The germline CDR1 and CDR2 sequences are MNHNY and SVGAGI (reference sequence). The CDR3 runs to 16 residues. The CDR3 here is CASSYLLAGGGGEQYF. CDR3 nucleotide sequence: TGTGCCAGCAGTTACTTATTAGCGGGAGGGGGCGGGGAGCAGTACTTC.

This clone was counted once. The CDR3 loop is CASTGPGTGDTEAFF. The CDR3 bases are TGTGCCAGCACCGGACCCGGGACAGGGGACACTGAAGCTTTCTTT. This chain links TRBV6-5 with TRBJ1-1; 10 bases line up with TRBD1. J was trimmed by 3 bases and V by 7 bases; bases with no gene match: 8. Per the germline V gene, CDR1 is MNHEY and CDR2 is SVGAGI. The CDR3 sequence is 15 residues long.

The chain employs TRBV14 and TRBJ2-7; no clear D. The V gene lost 1 base and the J gene lost 7 bases, with 5 bases spanning the gap. The length of the CDR3 is 11 residues. CDR1 is SGHDN, CDR2 FVKESK, per germline. As DNA, the CDR3 is TGTGCCAGCAGCCAAGCCTCGGAGCAGTACTTC. This codes for CASSQASEQYF.

The chain combines TRBV6-1 with TRBJ2-1, with 14 bases aligning to TRBD2. V was pared by 3 bases and J by 9 bases, with 10 bases of the junction left unmatched. CDR1 is MNHNS and CDR2 is SASEGT in the germline V gene. This CDR3 is 17 amino acids long. CDR3 in DNA: TGTGCCAGCAGTGAGGGACTAGCGGGAGTGTCGGGTACTGAGCAGTTCTTC. Translating it yields CASSEGLAGVSGTEQFF.

The chain is built from TRBV28 and TRBJ2-6; the match to TRBD2 covers 7 bases. The length of the CDR3 is 14 residues. V shed 1 base, J shed 8 bases, and the junction held 2 bases outside the gene matches. In germline, CDR1 is MDHEN, CDR2 SYDVKM. CDR3 sequence: CASSLLGGSNVLTF. CDR3 sequence (DNA): TGTGCCAGCAGTTTATTGGGGGGGTCCAACGTCCTGACTTTC.

The chain employs TRBV6-5 and TRBJ2-1; a weak D match, TRBD2 (7 bases). The CDR3 sequence is 12 residues long. V shed 8 bases and J shed 10 bases, with 15 bases lying between them. The germline CDR1 and CDR2 sequences are MNHEY and SVGAGI. CDR3 in amino acids: CASQGSSGEQFF. The CDR3 nucleotides read TGTGCCAGCCAGGGGAGTAGCGGGGAGCAGTTCTTC.

This chain uses TRBV30 with TRBJ2-7, with a weak D call TRBD2 (5 bases). The CDR3 has 11 amino acids. V was clipped by 3 bases and J by 6 bases, with 9 bases between them. In germline, CDR1 is GTSNPN, CDR2 SVGIG (reference sequence). Here the CDR3 DNA reads TGTGCCTGGAGGGACTCTGGCGAGCAGTACTTC. Encoded protein: CAWRDSGEQYF. Supplemented by reference TRBV30 and TRBJ2-7, the full variable domain reads SQTIHQWPATLVQPVGSPLSLECTVEGTSNPNLYWYRQAAGRGLQLLFYSVGIGQISSEVPQNLSASRPQDRQFILSSKKLLLSDSGFYLCAWRDSGEQYFGPGTRLTVT.

The table lists this clone with a count of one. The chain has TRBV7-6 and TRBJ2-7, with 10 bases that match TRBD2. Germline V CDR1 and CDR2: SGHVS, FNYEAQ. Trimming took 5 bases from V and 2 from J; bases not matched to a gene: 3. There are 14 residues in the CDR3. The CDR3 loop is CASSEGLATYEQYF. The CDR3 DNA reads TGTGCCAGCAGCGAGGGACTAGCGACCTACGAGCAGTACTTC.

V is TRBV29-1 and J is TRBJ1-2; D is possibly TRBD1 (5 bases). CDR3 length: 13 residues. The germline gives CDR1 SQVTM, CDR2 ANQGSEA. The V end was cut by 5 bases, the J end by 2 bases, with 12 bases between. As DNA, the CDR3 is TGCAGCGTTTCCGGGGGATCGAACTATGGCTACACCTTC. This sequence encodes CSVSGGSNYGYTF.

This clone was seen only once. The chain has TRBV5-6 and TRBJ2-7; D is unresolved. Between the trimmed V and J ends, which lost 5 bases and 7 bases, there was a span of 10 bases. This CDR3 has 11 residues. Germline-derived CDR1 and CDR2 are SGHDT and YYEEEE. The CDR3 is CASSSAREQYF. In DNA form, the CDR3 reads TGTGCCAGCAGTTCCGCCAGGGAGCAGTACTTC.